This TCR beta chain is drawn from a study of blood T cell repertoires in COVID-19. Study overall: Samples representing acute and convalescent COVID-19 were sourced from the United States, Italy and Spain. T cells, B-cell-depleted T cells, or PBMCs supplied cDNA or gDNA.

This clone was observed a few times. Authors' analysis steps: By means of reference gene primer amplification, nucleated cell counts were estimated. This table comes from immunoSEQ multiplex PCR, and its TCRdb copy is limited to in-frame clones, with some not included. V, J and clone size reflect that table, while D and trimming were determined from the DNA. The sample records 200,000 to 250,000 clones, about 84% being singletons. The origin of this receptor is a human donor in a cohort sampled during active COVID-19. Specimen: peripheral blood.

The CDR3 protein is CASRDFRPGELFF. Written as DNA, the CDR3 is TGTGCCAGTAGGGACTTTCGCCCCGGGGAGCTGTTTTTT. The V and J genes are TRBV19 and TRBJ2-2; TRBD2 is a possible D gene (5 bases). The germline V and J ends were trimmed by 6 bases and 6 bases, with 11 bases remaining between them. Germline V gene data show CDR1 as LNHDA and CDR2 as SQIVND (reference sequence). This CDR3 is 13 amino acids long.